This entry features one T cell receptor (beta chain) sequence. The antigen remains undetermined. The CDR3 runs 15 residues. CDR1 LNHNV and CDR2 YYDKDF come from the germline V gene (reference sequence). V dropped 2 bases and J dropped 5 bases, with 13 bases sitting between them. These data are taken from a study of cytomegalovirus exposure and HLA in healthy donors. Study as a whole: A prior study identified approximately 110 million unique TCR beta sequences from roughly 170 million T cells. Study-level results: A missense variant in DCLRE1C was later tied to TCR beta V- and J-gene trimming. Analyses of presence and absence presupposed an approximately uniform sequencing depth across donors. Some V segments could not be told apart, so they were left out, TRBV6-2 and TRBV6-3 among them.

The PCR employed 60 Vbeta primers together with 13 Jbeta primers. Only in-frame clones appear in the TCRdb table, and some are missing; sequencing was by immunoSEQ multiplex PCR. The table includes approximately 180,000 clones, 70% to 90% detected once. The sample consisted of PBMCs. The receptor was derived from a woman aged 25-40 years in good health and CMV-seronegative. This chain joins TRBV15 and TRBJ2-1; TRBD2 is a possible D gene (6 bases). The CDR3 is CATSRSGDFHNEQFF. The CDR3 DNA sequence: TGTGCCACCAGCAGATCCGGGGACTTCCACAATGAGCAGTTCTTC. Filled out from reference TRBV15 and TRBJ2-1, the complete variable domain reads DAMVIQNPRYQVTQFGKPVTLSCSQTLNHNVMYWYQQKSSQAPKLLFHYYDKDFNNEADTPDNFQSRRPNTSFCFLDIRSPGLGDTAMYLCATSRSGDFHNEQFFGPGTRLTVL.